The rows below give T cell receptor beta chains drawn from one sample of a study of T cell responses to AZD1222 COVID-19 vaccine. Some clones are missing from TCRdb's copy, which holds only in-frame ones; the method was immunoSEQ multiplex PCR. Of 240,000 or so clones listed, over 85% are singletons. Sequences were derived from peripheral blood, sampled on day 0 of AZD1222 vaccination. The receptors were sampled from an adult in good health. CDR3s include the opening cysteine and the closing phenylalanine or tryptophan. The order of the fields is CDR3 protein, CDR3 DNA, V gene, D gene, J gene, CDR3 length, clone size. A D gene is named only where the DNA matches it firmly. Not all rows give a size; the values are once, few, many and, for expanded clones, a class.

CASSHTTVSYEQYF,TGTGCCAGCAGCCATACAACAGTTTCCTACGAGCAGTACTTC,TRBV5-6,.,TRBJ2-7,14,.
CASSQNVEPPNIQYF,TGCGCCAGCAGCCAAAACGTAGAGCCTCCAAACATTCAGTACTTC,TRBV4-1,.,TRBJ2-4,15,.
CASSTQTGAGELFF,TGTGCCAGCAGTACACAGACAGGGGCCGGGGAGCTGTTTTTT,TRBV5-4,TRBD1,TRBJ2-2,14,.
CATSRVGRGAKNIQYF,TGTGCCACCAGCAGAGTTGGGCGGGGGGCCAAAAACATTCAGTACTTC,TRBV15,TRBD2,TRBJ2-4,16,once
CASSRTQGAYEQYF,TGTGCCAGCAGCCGCACCCAGGGGGCCTACGAGCAGTACTTC,TRBV28,TRBD1,TRBJ2-7,14,.
CASSEGGQGITQYF,TGTGCCAGCAGTGAAGGAGGACAGGGGATTACGCAGTATTTT,TRBV6-1,TRBD1,TRBJ2-3,14,.
CSVEGDRSDYGYTF,TGCAGCGTTGAAGGGGACAGGTCGGACTATGGCTACACCTTC,TRBV29-1,TRBD1,TRBJ1-2,14,.
CASSESGFDGYTF,TGTGCCAGCAGTGAATCAGGGTTCGATGGCTACACCTTC,TRBV2,.,TRBJ1-2,13,.
CASTGLAGPETQYF,TGTGCCAGCACCGGACTAGCGGGGCCAGAGACCCAGTACTTC,TRBV2,TRBD2,TRBJ2-5,14,few
CASSLERGLGYNEQFF,TGTGCCAGCAGCCTCGAAAGGGGCCTGGGCTACAATGAGCAGTTCTTC,TRBV2,.,TRBJ2-1,16,.
CASSLWGDRGFNEQFF,TGTGCCAGCAGTTTATGGGGGGACAGGGGGTTCAATGAGCAGTTCTTC,TRBV28,TRBD1,TRBJ2-1,16,.
CSAGLAGGSEQFF,TGCAGCGCTGGACTAGCGGGGGGGTCTGAGCAGTTCTTC,TRBV29-1,TRBD2,TRBJ2-1,13,.